Shown below are 26 T cell receptor beta chains from a single sample sequenced in a study of response to subunit inactivated influenza vaccine. TCRdb reprocessed the RT-PCR reads via MiXCR and lists one record per CDR3 protein. The sample yields 610,000 or so distinct CDR3 sequences, about 15% seen once. The input for sequencing was PBMCs from blood, taken about 13 days after vaccination. These receptors came from a man aged 45 to 65 who received an inactivated influenza vaccine.

This clonotype was seen a few times. This chain connects TRBV11-2 to TRBJ2-4; 7 bases agree with TRBD1. The CDR3 length is 18 residues. The V segment lost 1 base and the J segment 1 base; nucleotides outside the gene matches: 10. Germline V lookup: CDR1 SGHAT, CDR2 FQNNGV. For the CDR3, the DNA is TGTGCCAGCAGCTTAGTGGGGACGACAGGGTCGGCCAAAAACATTCAGTACTTC. This codes for CASSLVGTTGSAKNIQYF.

The rearrangement joins TRBV4-3 to TRBJ2-2; 7 nucleotides align to TRBD2. The CDR3 sequence is 15 residues long. From germline, CDR1 is LGHNA and CDR2 YSLEER. Trimming removed 0 bases from V and 5 bases from J; junction bases left unmatched: 3. The CDR3 protein is CASSQEFSGTGELFF. CDR3 DNA: TGCGCCAGCAGCCAAGAGTTTAGCGGGACCGGGGAGCTGTTTTTT.

The chain joins TRBV4-2 to TRBJ2-7; D is unresolved. The germline V and J ends were trimmed by 1 base and 3 bases, with 16 bases remaining between them. Germline CDR1 is LGHNA and CDR2 is YNFKEQ. The CDR3 has 16 residues. The CDR3 DNA follows: TGTGCCAGCAGCCAAGGAGGCCAATACTCCCACTACGAGCAGTACTTC. This gives the protein CASSQGGQYSHYEQYF.

The rearrangement uses TRBV29-1 and TRBJ2-1; D is perhaps TRBD1 (6 bases). Germline V lookup: CDR1 SQVTM, CDR2 ANQGSEA. Trimming shortened V by 3 bases and J by 9 bases, and 9 bases separated the two germline ends. The CDR3 has 11 residues. The CDR3 protein is CSVDGDTEQFF. The CDR3 DNA follows: TGCAGCGTTGATGGGGACACTGAGCAGTTCTTC.

This clonotype was picked up a small number of times. The chain employs TRBV20-1 and TRBJ2-7; perhaps TRBD1 as D (5 bases). Trimming stripped 3 bases from V and 3 bases from J, with 18 bases between. This CDR3 comprises 15 residues. Germline V lookup: CDR1 DFQATT, CDR2 SNEGSKA (reference sequence). CDR3 amino acids: CSASPLGLGSYEQYF. CDR3 bases: TGCAGTGCTAGTCCTTTGGGGCTGGGCAGCTACGAGCAGTACTTC.

The chain links TRBV7-2 to TRBJ1-1, with 7 bases matching TRBD1. This CDR3 is built from 15 residues. Germline lookup yields CDR1 SGHTA and CDR2 FQGNSA. Trimming took 2 bases from V and 0 from J; bases not matched to a gene: 3. CDR3 sequence (DNA): TGTGCCAGCAGCTTAATGGGACAGATGAACACTGAAGCTTTCTTT. Protein: CASSLMGQMNTEAFF.

This chain links TRBV10-3 with TRBJ2-7; 8 bases line up with TRBD2. J was trimmed by 3 bases and V by 4 bases; bases with no gene match: 5. Per the germline V gene, CDR1 is ENHRY and CDR2 is SYGVKD. CDR3 length: 14 residues. CDR3 sequence: CAISGRGGSYEQYF. The CDR3 DNA reads as TGTGCCATCAGTGGCCGGGGGGGGAGCTACGAGCAGTACTTC.

This chain links TRBV11-2 with TRBJ2-7; the D is unclear. CDR3 length: 15 amino acids. V was cut by 4 bases and J by 3 bases, with 16 bases left in between. Germline V lookup: CDR1 SGHAT, CDR2 FQNNGV. The DNA for the CDR3 is TGTGCCAGCAGCTCACCTCGCAGGACCTTCTACGAGCAGTACTTC. Translation: CASSSPRRTFYEQYF.

A few counts support this clonotype. The chain has TRBV5-1 and TRBJ2-2; D is unresolved. The germline gives CDR1 SGHRS, CDR2 YFSETQ. This CDR3 has 15 amino acids. V dropped 4 bases and J dropped 1 base, with 11 bases sitting between them. For the CDR3, the DNA is TGCGCCAGCAGCCTCAAAAACGGGAACACCGGGGAGCTGTTTTTT. Its protein is CASSLKNGNTGELFF.

This clonotype has a handful of counts. This chain joins TRBV5-1 and TRBJ2-2; D perhaps matches TRBD1 (6 bases). Trimming left V 3 bases short and J 0 bases short, with 12 bases between. The CDR3 runs 16 residues. CDR1 is SGHRS, CDR2 YFSETQ, per germline. CDR3 DNA sequence: TGCGCCAGCAGCTGGGTGGACAGACCGAACACCGGGGAGCTGTTTTTT. It codes for CASSWVDRPNTGELFF. The whole variable domain, remainder taken from reference TRBV5-1 and TRBJ2-2, is KAGVTQTPRYLIKTRGQQVTLSCSPISGHRSVSWYQQTPGQGLQFLFEYFSETQRNKGNFPGRFSGRQFSNSRSEMNVSTLELGDSALYLCASSWVDRPNTGELFFGEGSRLTVL.

The sample holds many counts of this clonotype. The CDR3 DNA is TGTGCCAGCAGTCCACCGAAGAACTATAATTCACCCCTCCACTTT. The encoded protein is CASSPPKNYNSPLHF. The V and J genes are TRBV6-1 and TRBJ1-6; the D is unclear. Germline V gene data show CDR1 as MNHNS and CDR2 as SASEGT. The CDR3 runs to 15 residues. The V end lost 5 bases, the J end lost 3 bases, and 11 bases lay between the germline ends.

In this sample, this clonotype turned up a few times. The J gene is TRBJ1-5, the V gene TRBV12-3 or TRBV12-4; weak D call: TRBD1 (6 bases). This CDR3 spans 18 amino acids. The germline V and J ends were trimmed by 4 bases and 2 bases, with 21 bases remaining between them. The CDR3 loop is CASSSSLGGRVGNQPQHF. The CDR3 coding sequence is TGTGCCAGCAGTTCTTCTTTAGGGGGGCGCGTTGGCAATCAGCCCCAGCATTTT.

V usage is TRBV10-3 and J usage is TRBJ2-2; 10 bases fit TRBD2. V lost 3 bases, J lost 2 bases, and 9 bases stayed unmatched. Germline CDR1 is ENHRY and CDR2 is SYGVKD. The CDR3 totals 18 residues. The DNA of the CDR3 is TGTGCCATCAGTGACATAGCGGGAGGCCGACTTAACACCGGGGAGCTGTTTTTT. It translates to CAISDIAGGRLNTGELFF.

The J gene is TRBJ2-7, the V gene TRBV19, with D hard to call. CDR3 length equals 13 residues. CDR1 and CDR2 (germline): LNHDA, SQIVND (reference sequence). V was shortened by 3 bases and J by 1 base, with 7 bases between the two germline ends. The CDR3 here is CASSIMESYEQYF. The DNA for the CDR3 is TGTGCCAGTAGTATTATGGAATCCTACGAGCAGTACTTC.

The rearrangement joins TRBV4-3 to TRBJ1-1; TRBD1 is a possible D gene (5 bases). The CDR3 has 15 residues. The V gene lost 4 bases and the J gene lost 6 bases, with 18 bases spanning the gap. CDR1 and CDR2 (germline): LGHNA, YSLEER. Here the CDR3 reads CASSRSAIGEAEAFF. Written as DNA, the CDR3 is TGCGCCAGCAGCCGGAGCGCGATAGGGGAGGCTGAAGCTTTCTTT.

This clonotype appeared a few times. The chain recombines TRBV7-2 with TRBJ1-2; TRBD1 might be the D (5 bases). Trimming took 1 base from V and 4 from J, leaving 10 bases between them. Germline assignment: CDR1 SGHTA and CDR2 FQGNSA. This CDR3 comprises 14 residues. CDR3 residues: CASSLGRDGYGYTF. In nucleotides, the CDR3 is TGTGCCAGCAGCTTAGGTAGGGACGGCTATGGCTACACCTTC.

A few counts support this clonotype. The chain employs TRBV4-2 and TRBJ2-7; D might be TRBD2 (5 bases). The V end lost 1 base, the J end lost 1 base, and 14 bases lay between the germline ends. The CDR3 length is 16 residues. Germline assignment: CDR1 LGHNA and CDR2 YNFKEQ. CDR3: CASSQGTSDGSYEQYF. The CDR3 bases are TGTGCCAGCAGCCAAGGGACTTCGGACGGATCCTACGAGCAGTACTTC.

In its sample, this clonotype was seen a few times. This chain connects TRBV12-3 or TRBV12-4 to TRBJ1-2, with TRBD1 as a possible D gene (5 bases). The CDR3 is made up of 12 amino acids. The V end was cut by 2 bases, the J end by 8 bases, with 9 bases between. The CDR3 bases are TGTGCCAGCAGTTTACCGGGGACCGGCTACACCTTC. This translates into CASSLPGTGYTF.

With respect to this clonotype: At one of its ends the junction is not consistent with the germline gene, which may arise from a read error. V is TRBV5-1 and J is TRBJ2-1; unclear D gene. This CDR3 contains 16 residues. The V gene's germline CDR1 is SGHRS and CDR2 YFSETQ. The CDR3 protein is CASSLVPGAFHNEQLF. CDR3 sequence (DNA): TGCGCCAGCAGCTTGGTACCCGGCGCCTTCCACAATGAGCAGCTCTTC. The full variable domain, rest sourced from reference TRBV5-1 and TRBJ2-1, is KAGVTQTPRYLIKTRGQQVTLSCSPISGHRSVSWYQQTPGQGLQFLFEYFSETQRNKGNFPGRFSGRQFSNSRSEMNVSTLELGDSALYLCASSLVPGAFHNEQLFGPGTRLTVL.

This clonotype has only a few counts. The chain uses TRBV5-1 and TRBJ1-1; no clear D gene. The CDR3 runs 14 residues. The V end was cut by 8 bases, the J end by 1 base, with 15 bases between. From germline, CDR1 is SGHRS and CDR2 YFSETQ. This CDR3 reads CASSITQENTEAFF. The CDR3 DNA follows: TGCGCCAGTTCTATTACTCAGGAGAACACTGAAGCTTTCTTT. Using reference TRBV5-1 and TRBJ1-1 for the parts outside the CDR3, the full variable domain is KAGVTQTPRYLIKTRGQQVTLSCSPISGHRSVSWYQQTPGQGLQFLFEYFSETQRNKGNFPGRFSGRQFSNSRSEMNVSTLELGDSALYLCASSITQENTEAFFGQGTRLTVV.

This clonotype was picked up many times. The gene calls are TRBV14 and TRBJ2-1, with D perhaps being TRBD1 or TRBD2 (5 bases each). This CDR3 contains 12 residues. Trimming took off 2 bases at V and 8 bases at J, with 7 bases between the two ends. Germline-derived CDR1 and CDR2 are SGHDN and FVKESK. The CDR3 here is CASSQLGDEQFF. CDR3 sequence (DNA): TGTGCCAGCAGCCAATTGGGGGATGAGCAGTTCTTC.

In this sample, this clonotype turned up a few times. CDR3 protein: CAISEFRQGTYEQYF. In DNA form, the CDR3 reads TGTGCCATCAGTGAGTTCAGACAGGGGACCTACGAGCAGTACTTC. V gene TRBV10-3 combines with J gene TRBJ2-7; 8 nucleotides agree with TRBD1. Germline V CDR1 and CDR2: ENHRY, SYGVKD. The CDR3 loop spans 15 amino acids. The V and J ends lost 1 base and 2 bases, in that order; junction bases with no gene match: 4.

The rearrangement joins TRBV4-2 to TRBJ2-1; 8 bases align to TRBD2. J gave up 4 bases and V 2 bases, and 7 bases lay outside the gene matches. The CDR3 totals 16 residues. Germline values: CDR1 LGHNA, CDR2 YNFKEQ. The CDR3 loop reads CASSQRAAGDYNEQFF. The CDR3 nucleotides read TGTGCCAGCAGCCAAAGGGCAGCGGGGGATTACAATGAGCAGTTCTTC.

This clonotype was seen a handful of times. The chain combines TRBV20-1 with TRBJ2-1, with 8 bases aligning to TRBD2. This CDR3 is 15 amino acids long. Germline values: CDR1 DFQATT, CDR2 SNEGSKA (reference sequence). Germline trimming cut 1 base from V and 3 bases from J; bases unmatched to any gene: 5. The CDR3 region is CSARASGSHYNEQFF. CDR3 bases: TGCAGTGCTAGAGCCAGCGGGAGTCACTACAATGAGCAGTTCTTC.

The chain links TRBV5-4 to TRBJ2-5; 7 bases match TRBD2. V was pared by 0 bases and J by 5 bases, with 7 bases of the junction left unmatched. The CDR3 contains 15 residues. The germline CDR1 and CDR2 sequences are SGHNT and YYREEE (reference sequence). In nucleotides, the CDR3 is TGTGCCAGCAGCTTGGTTGGCGGGGAGGGCGAGACCCAGTACTTC. It encodes CASSLVGGEGETQYF.

This clonotype was picked up a small number of times. The chain has TRBV5-1 and TRBJ2-1; 10 nucleotides line up with TRBD1. Germline V gene lookup returns CDR1 SGHRS and CDR2 YFSETQ. V gave up 0 bases and J gave up 10 bases; unmatched junction bases: 4. The CDR3 has 14 residues. The CDR3 reads CASSLGGQGMEQFF. The CDR3 DNA reads as TGCGCCAGCAGCTTGGGGGGACAGGGGATGGAGCAGTTCTTC.